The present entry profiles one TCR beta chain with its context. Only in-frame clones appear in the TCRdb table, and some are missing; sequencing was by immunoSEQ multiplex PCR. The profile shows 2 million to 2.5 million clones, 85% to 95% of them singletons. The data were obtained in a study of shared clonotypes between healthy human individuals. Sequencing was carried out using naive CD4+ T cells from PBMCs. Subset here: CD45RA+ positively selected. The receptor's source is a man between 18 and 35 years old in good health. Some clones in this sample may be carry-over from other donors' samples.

The CDR3 DNA is TGTGCCAGCAGTCGCCTTAGAGGGGTGTTCGAAAAACTGTTTTTT. Its translation: CASSRLRGVFEKLFF. The V call is TRBV6-5, the J call TRBJ1-4; D perhaps matches TRBD1 (5 bases). The V gene's germline CDR1 is MNHEY and CDR2 SVGAGI. The CDR3 is 15 amino acids. The V and J ends lost 5 bases and 8 bases respectively, with 18 bases between them.